Listed here are 7 T cell receptor beta chains from one sample, sequenced in a study of blood T cells in healthy people across ages. Next came a second PCR, run for about 6 to 12 cycles, which used a sample-barcoded 5' primer along with a J-beta primer mix. From the 5' RACE reads, TCRdb called clonotypes with MiXCR, one entry per CDR3 protein. This sample carries some 1.8 million distinct CDR3 sequences, more than 35% of them seen once, and the ten largest clones take about 23%. Input material: blood. These receptor sequences come from a human donor in good health.

The table lists this clonotype with a few counts. The V gene is TRBV6-4, the J gene TRBJ2-1; D uncertain. Germline-derived CDR1 and CDR2 are MRHNA and SNTAGT. The CDR3 loop spans 15 amino acids. Trimming pared 3 bases from V and 6 bases from J, leaving 15 bases between. CDR3 bases: TGTGCCAGCAGTGAATTTGCAGGTTTTTCCAATGAGCAGTTCTTC. Its translation: CASSEFAGFSNEQFF.

This chain uses TRBV2 with TRBJ1-5; tentatively, D is TRBD1 (5 bases). Deletions cut 3 bases from V and 2 bases from J, with 17 bases between. Germline V gives CDR1 SNHLY, CDR2 FYNNEI. The CDR3 has 17 residues. CDR3 bases: TGTGCCAGCAGTGATCGAGGGGTGCGGTTGGGCAATCAGCCCCAGCATTTT. This codes for CASSDRGVRLGNQPQHF.

The chain combines TRBV29-1 with TRBJ1-2; D is perhaps TRBD1 (5 bases). The germline V gene encodes CDR1 SQVTM and CDR2 ANQGSEA. CDR3 length equals 13 residues. Trimming stripped 7 bases from V and 6 bases from J, with 18 bases between. CDR3: CSATLGRVDGYTF. CDR3 in DNA: TGCAGCGCTACCCTTGGCAGGGTCGATGGCTACACCTTC.

This chain joins TRBV28 and TRBJ2-5, with D possibly being TRBD1 (7 bases). The CDR3 covers 13 residues. The V gene's germline CDR1 is MDHEN and CDR2 SYDVKM. The germline V and J ends were trimmed by 8 bases and 5 bases, with 15 bases remaining between them. The CDR3 is CASGFRGRETQYF. The CDR3 DNA reads TGTGCCAGCGGATTCAGGGGGAGGGAGACCCAGTACTTC.

The chain joins TRBV20-1 to TRBJ1-1, with D unresolved. CDR1 DFQATT and CDR2 SNEGSKA come from the germline V gene (reference sequence). V was pared by 3 bases and J by 4 bases, with 12 bases between. CDR3 length equals 13 residues. This CDR3 reads CSARSVMVTEAFF. Written as DNA, the CDR3 is TGCAGTGCTAGGTCCGTAATGGTCACTGAAGCTTTCTTT.

This clonotype came up many times. The J gene is TRBJ2-5, the V gene TRBV6-1; perhaps TRBD1 as D (6 bases). CDR3 length equals 17 residues. Germline CDR1 MNHNS, CDR2 SASEGT. V gave up 6 bases and J gave up 2 bases, with 22 bases separating them. CDR3 loop: CASSQLMGAAIQETQYF. For the CDR3, the DNA is TGTGCCAGCAGCCAATTAATGGGGGCCGCGATTCAAGAGACCCAGTACTTC.

This clonotype came up a few times. This chain links TRBV5-1 with TRBJ1-5; 9 bases are shared with TRBD1. With V trimmed by 6 bases and J by 6 bases, 10 bases remained unmatched. Germline CDR1 and CDR2: SGHRS and YFSETQ. This CDR3 region has 15 residues. The CDR3 bases are TGCGCCAGCACCCGGACAGGGGAGGTGGGTCAGCCCCAGCATTTT. This codes for CASTRTGEVGQPQHF.